This T cell receptor (beta chain) was identified during a study of radiotherapy plus CTLA-4 blockade in lung cancer. Across the whole study: Objective responses were recorded in roughly 17% of patients, with disease control recorded in 30% to 35%. Study observations and caveats: Alongside interferon-beta, early blood T cell clone dynamics were reportedly the best predictor of response. Some TCR clones had been derived from tumors. These clones expanded in peripheral blood after radiotherapy plus ipilimumab.

Concerning this clone: Its specificity is not known.

It was focal radiation plus CTLA-4 blockade with ipilimumab that patients with chemo-refractory metastatic non-small-cell lung cancer received. Germline values: CDR1 SGDLS, CDR2 YYNGEE. The V gene end was trimmed by 3 bases and the J gene end by 2 bases; junction bases not matched to a gene: 3. This CDR3 region has 16 residues. Only in-frame clones appear in the TCRdb table, and some are missing; sequencing was by immunoSEQ multiplex PCR. The sample includes about 60,000 clones, approximately 83% of them seen just once. The rearrangement links TRBV9 to TRBJ1-4, with 11 bases that match TRBD1. This TCR came from a human donor with non-small cell lung cancer who had a partial response to radiotherapy plus ipilimumab. The sequencing used peripheral blood, collected from a patient treated with radiotherapy plus ipilimumab. CDR3 in amino acids: CASSDGQGATNEKLFF. CDR3 nucleotides: TGTGCCAGCAGCGACGGACAGGGGGCCACTAATGAAAAACTGTTTTTT.